Described below is a single T cell receptor beta chain sequence and its context. Antigen: not known. A single record per CDR3 protein comes from TCRdb applying MiXCR to the RT-PCR reads. The repertoire holds hundreds of thousands of distinct CDR3 sequences, with less than 8% as singletons. This sample was taken from a study of response to subunit inactivated influenza vaccine. Study conclusions and caveats: Authors suggested few new T cells are recruited by each seasonal influenza vaccination.

The V and J ends lost 8 bases and 2 bases respectively, with 12 bases between them. This CDR3 has 13 amino acids. Germline V gene data show CDR1 as SGHVS and CDR2 as FQNEAQ. The chain uses TRBV7-8 and TRBJ2-5; D is ambiguous. Sequencing was performed on PBMCs from blood, taken about 23 months after vaccination. This receptor was obtained from a man between 45 and 75 years old who received an inactivated influenza vaccine. CDR3 sequence (DNA): TGTGCCAGCGCAGCCCGCTTTCAAGAGACCCAGTACTTC. Translation gives CASAARFQETQYF.